Described below is a single T cell receptor (beta chain) sequence and its context. This sample is drawn from a study of neoadjuvant anti-PD-1 for oral cavity cancer. Six replicates per PBMC sample, mostly from around 500 ng of genomic DNA. Sequenced by immunoSEQ multiplex PCR; TCRdb stores in-frame clones only, minus some. Altogether 70,000 to 95,000 clones are present, more than 80% being singletons, with the ten largest covering 2.5% to 3.5%. The sample here was PBMCs, taken before nivolumab (anti-PD-1) treatment. The receptor comes from a person aged 40-85 years with oral cavity squamous cell carcinoma.

Here the CDR3 reads CASSLTGVQETQYF. CDR3 DNA sequence: TGTGCCAGCAGCTTAACGGGAGTGCAAGAGACCCAGTACTTC. This sequence joins TRBV7-3 and TRBJ2-5; D perhaps matches TRBD2 (5 bases). V was cut by 0 bases and J by 2 bases, with 7 bases left in between. CDR1 SGHTA and CDR2 FQGTGA come from the germline V gene. The CDR3 contains 14 residues.